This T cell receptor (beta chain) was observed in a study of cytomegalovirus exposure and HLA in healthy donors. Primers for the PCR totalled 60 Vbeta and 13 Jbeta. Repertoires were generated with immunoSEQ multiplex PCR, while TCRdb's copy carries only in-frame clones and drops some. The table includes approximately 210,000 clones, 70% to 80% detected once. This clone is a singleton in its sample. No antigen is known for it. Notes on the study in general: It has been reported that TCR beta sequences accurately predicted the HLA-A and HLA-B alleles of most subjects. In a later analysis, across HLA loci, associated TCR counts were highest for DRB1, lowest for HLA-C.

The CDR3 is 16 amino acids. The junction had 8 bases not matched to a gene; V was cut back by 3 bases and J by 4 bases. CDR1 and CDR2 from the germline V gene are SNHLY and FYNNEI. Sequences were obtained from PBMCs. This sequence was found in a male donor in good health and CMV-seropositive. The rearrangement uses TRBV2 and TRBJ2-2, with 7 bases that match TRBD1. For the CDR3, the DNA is TGTGCCAGCAGTGACGCGACAGGGATGGGCACCGGGGAGCTGTTTTTT. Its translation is CASSDATGMGTGELFF.